These T cell receptor beta chains were read from a single sample in a study of blood T cell repertoires in COVID-19. Here immunoSEQ multiplex PCR was the method, and the copy in TCRdb shows in-frame clones only, minus some. The sample records approximately 230,000 clones, 70% to 90% being singletons. Sample: peripheral blood. The source of these receptors is a woman aged 40 to 50 who had recovered from COVID-19. Each CDR3 is given with its conserved first and last residue. The D gene is left open where the match is weak. Not every row has a clone size; where given, it reads once, few, many or a size class.

v_gene: TRBV19
d_gene: -
abundance: -
j_gene: TRBJ2-3
CDR3nt: TGTGCCAGTAGTGTCCAGGGTAGGCGTGATACGCAGTATTTT
CDR3aa: CASSVQGRRDTQYF

v_gene: TRBV6-1
d_gene: -
abundance: once
j_gene: TRBJ1-2
CDR3nt: TGTGCCAGCAGTGAATCCGACTATGGCTACACCTTC
CDR3aa: CASSESDYGYTF

v_gene: TRBV12-3/TRBV12-4
d_gene: -
abundance: -
j_gene: TRBJ2-1
CDR3nt: TGTGCCAGCAGTTCCCGACTTCCCCCGGAGCAGTTCTTC
CDR3aa: CASSSRLPPEQFF

v_gene: TRBV6-1
d_gene: TRBD1
abundance: -
j_gene: TRBJ2-7
CDR3nt: TGTGCCAGCAGTGAACGGGGGACAGGGAACGCGCAGTACTTC
CDR3aa: CASSERGTGNAQYF

v_gene: TRBV18
d_gene: -
abundance: -
j_gene: TRBJ1-3
CDR3nt: TGTGCCAGCTCACCCACCTCTCAGGGGCCGATGTCTGGAAACACCATATATTTT
CDR3aa: CASSPTSQGPMSGNTIYF

v_gene: TRBV14
d_gene: -
abundance: few
j_gene: TRBJ2-2
CDR3nt: TGTGCCAGCAGCCAGGACAGCGGAATCACCGGGGAGCTGTTTTTT
CDR3aa: CASSQDSGITGELFF

v_gene: TRBV18
d_gene: -
abundance: -
j_gene: TRBJ1-1
CDR3nt: TGTGCCAGCTCACCACCAACGGGAGGGGCGGGTACTGAAGCTTTCTTT
CDR3aa: CASSPPTGGAGTEAFF

v_gene: TRBV28
d_gene: -
abundance: -
j_gene: TRBJ1-2
CDR3nt: TGTGCCAGCAGTTTTGCGGGGGGTACTAACTATGGCTACACCTTC
CDR3aa: CASSFAGGTNYGYTF

v_gene: TRBV19
d_gene: -
abundance: -
j_gene: TRBJ1-4
CDR3nt: TGTGCCAGTAGTATATGGACACGGCGGTTTGGAACTAATGAAAAACTGTTTTTT
CDR3aa: CASSIWTRRFGTNEKLFF

v_gene: TRBV7-2
d_gene: -
abundance: -
j_gene: TRBJ1-4
CDR3nt: TGTGCCAGCAGCCTCGCCCCAGGATCTGAAAAACTGTTTTTT
CDR3aa: CASSLAPGSEKLFF

v_gene: TRBV11-2
d_gene: TRBD2
abundance: -
j_gene: TRBJ2-3
CDR3nt: TGTGCCAGCACCTTTAGCGGGGGGAACACAGATACGCAGTATTTT
CDR3aa: CASTFSGGNTDTQYF

v_gene: TRBV5-1
d_gene: TRBD1
abundance: few
j_gene: TRBJ2-7
CDR3nt: TGCGCCAGCAGCAAGACGACAGGGGCTAGCTCCTACGAGCAGTACTTC
CDR3aa: CASSKTTGASSYEQYF

v_gene: TRBV7-9
d_gene: -
abundance: few
j_gene: TRBJ1-5
CDR3nt: TGTGCCAGCAGCCCCCATGGGGGGGGAGGCAATCAGCCCCAGCATTTT
CDR3aa: CASSPHGGGGNQPQHF

v_gene: TRBV29-1
d_gene: TRBD1
abundance: -
j_gene: TRBJ2-3
CDR3nt: TGCAGCGTTGAACAGGGGGCAGATACGCAGTATTTT
CDR3aa: CSVEQGADTQYF

v_gene: TRBV7-2
d_gene: -
abundance: -
j_gene: TRBJ2-2
CDR3nt: TGTGCCAGCAGGAAGGCAGGGGTCGGGGAGCTGTTTTTT
CDR3aa: CASRKAGVGELFF

v_gene: TRBV5-8
d_gene: TRBD1
abundance: -
j_gene: TRBJ2-2
CDR3nt: TGTGCCAGCAGCTCAGGACAGGGTTGGACCGGGGAGCTGTTTTTT
CDR3aa: CASSSGQGWTGELFF

v_gene: TRBV24-1
d_gene: -
abundance: -
j_gene: TRBJ1-1
CDR3nt: TGTGCCACCAGTGATTCCATGAACACTGAAGCTTTCTTT
CDR3aa: CATSDSMNTEAFF

v_gene: TRBV3-1/TRBV3-2
d_gene: -
abundance: -
j_gene: TRBJ1-2
CDR3nt: TGTGCCAGCAGTCGCAACGTAGAAGCGCAGGGCTACACCTTC
CDR3aa: CASSRNVEAQGYTF

v_gene: TRBV9
d_gene: -
abundance: -
j_gene: TRBJ2-3
CDR3nt: TGTGCCAGCAGCGCGCTTCGGGGTAGCGGATTCACAGATACGCAGTATTTT
CDR3aa: CASSALRGSGFTDTQYF

v_gene: TRBV7-3
d_gene: TRBD1
abundance: -
j_gene: TRBJ2-1
CDR3nt: TGTGCCAGCAGCCCGCAACAGGGGTCGAGCCTGGCGCAGTTCTTC
CDR3aa: CASSPQQGSSLAQFF

v_gene: TRBV7-9
d_gene: -
abundance: -
j_gene: TRBJ2-5
CDR3nt: TGTGCCAGCAGCTTAGAGTTGCCTACGGAGACCCAGTACTTC
CDR3aa: CASSLELPTETQYF

v_gene: TRBV27
d_gene: TRBD1
abundance: -
j_gene: TRBJ1-4
CDR3nt: TGTGCCAGCAGTTTGGGAGTGGACAGGGGTTTTTATAAACTGTTTTTT
CDR3aa: CASSLGVDRGFYKLFF

v_gene: TRBV30
d_gene: -
abundance: -
j_gene: TRBJ2-2
CDR3nt: TGTGCCTGGAGTGTAAATCAGGGTTTCAGGACCGGGGAGCTGTTTTTT
CDR3aa: CAWSVNQGFRTGELFF

v_gene: TRBV4-1
d_gene: TRBD1
abundance: -
j_gene: TRBJ2-2
CDR3nt: TGCGCCAGCAGCCAAGCTGGAACAGGGGGCGCAACCGGGGAGCTGTTTTTT
CDR3aa: CASSQAGTGGATGELFF

v_gene: TRBV4-1
d_gene: -
abundance: -
j_gene: TRBJ1-3
CDR3nt: TGCGCCAGCAGCCACGTGAGCAGGGCTCGCGGAAACACCATATATTTT
CDR3aa: CASSHVSRARGNTIYF

v_gene: TRBV28
d_gene: TRBD1
abundance: -
j_gene: TRBJ1-2
CDR3nt: TGTGCCAGCAGTTTACCGAGACAGGGGCAACCCCCTAACTATGGCTACACCTTC
CDR3aa: CASSLPRQGQPPNYGYTF

v_gene: TRBV9
d_gene: TRBD2
abundance: once
j_gene: TRBJ2-7
CDR3nt: TGTGCCAGCAGCCCCAGCGGGAGCATCGACGAGCAGTACTTC
CDR3aa: CASSPSGSIDEQYF

v_gene: TRBV7-2
d_gene: TRBD2
abundance: -
j_gene: TRBJ2-1
CDR3nt: TGTGCCAGCAGCCTCGGACTAGCGGGAGTGGGTAATGAGCAGTTCTTC
CDR3aa: CASSLGLAGVGNEQFF